A single sample is the source of the 14 T cell receptor beta chains below, sequenced in a study of blood T cell repertoires in COVID-19. The protocol was immunoSEQ multiplex PCR, while the TCRdb copy is restricted to in-frame clones and leaves out a portion. Of 98,000 or so clones listed, over 65% are singletons. The sequencing sample was made of peripheral blood. The receptors originated from a woman aged 40 to 49 with acute or convalescent COVID-19.

The rearrangement links TRBV7-2 to TRBJ1-4; TRBD1 agrees at 9 bases. With 5 bases clipped from V and 5 bases from J, the junction kept 9 bases outside the gene matches. The CDR3 sequence is 16 residues long. The germline V gene encodes CDR1 SGHTA and CDR2 FQGNSA. CDR3 region: CASSTGTGSRNEKLFF. CDR3 in DNA: TGTGCCAGCAGCACCGGGACAGGGTCGCGAAATGAAAAACTGTTTTTT.

This clone was found once. The chain couples TRBV9 to TRBJ1-4, with 9 bases identical to TRBD1. This CDR3 is built from 15 residues. Per germline, CDR1 SGDLS and CDR2 YYNGEE. V shed 2 bases and J 5 bases; nucleotides not matched to a gene: 4. This chain's CDR3 is CASSVRDRENEKLFF. DNA of the CDR3: TGTGCCAGCAGCGTGAGGGACAGGGAAAATGAAAAACTGTTTTTT.

The chain links TRBV5-6 to TRBJ1-3; 7 bases map to TRBD1. Per the germline V gene, CDR1 is SGHDT and CDR2 is YYEEEE. J was trimmed by 8 bases and V by 0 bases; bases with no gene match: 5. The CDR3 has 14 amino acids. The CDR3 nucleotides read TGTGCCAGCAGCTTGGGACAGGGCGGTCACACCATATATTTT. Its protein is CASSLGQGGHTIYF.

The gene calls are TRBV5-4 and TRBJ2-3; D possibly corresponds to TRBD1 (6 bases). Trimming removed 0 bases at V and 0 bases at J, with 8 bases between. Germline CDR1 SGHNT, CDR2 YYREEE (reference sequence). The CDR3 runs to 15 residues. The CDR3 protein is CASSLARGSTDTQYF. As DNA, the CDR3 is TGTGCCAGCAGCTTGGCGAGGGGGAGCACAGATACGCAGTATTTT.

The sample holds a few counts of this clone. The chain links TRBV10-3 to TRBJ2-1, with 8 bases aligning to TRBD2. V shed 8 bases, J shed 3 bases, and the junction held 9 bases outside the gene matches. In germline, CDR1 is ENHRY, CDR2 SYGVKD. This CDR3 contains 15 residues. This chain's CDR3 is CAIRILAGDYNEQFF. The CDR3 DNA reads TGTGCCATCCGGATTCTAGCGGGTGACTACAATGAGCAGTTCTTC.

This clone was seen once. The V and J genes are TRBV11-3 and TRBJ2-2; 12 bases map to TRBD2. This CDR3 contains 17 residues. The germline V gene has CDR1 SGHNT and CDR2 YENEEA. After removal of 4 bases from V and 4 bases from J, the junction contained 7 bases not matched to a gene. CDR3 residues: CASSSLAGGPGTGELFF. The CDR3 DNA is TGTGCCAGCAGCTCCCTAGCGGGGGGGCCGGGCACCGGGGAGCTGTTTTTT.

The chain recombines TRBV18 with TRBJ1-4; D might be TRBD1 (6 bases). V was pared by 3 bases and J by 6 bases, with 17 bases between. This CDR3 is built from 16 residues. The germline V gene has CDR1 KGHSH and CDR2 LQKENI. This CDR3 is CASSPVFGTPDEKLFF. The CDR3 coding sequence is TGTGCCAGCTCACCCGTTTTCGGGACACCTGATGAAAAACTGTTTTTT. The full variable domain, its missing parts supplied by reference TRBV18 and TRBJ1-4, is NAGVMQNPRHLVRRRGQEARLRCSPMKGHSHVYWYRQLPEEGLKFMVYLQKENIIDESGMPKERFSAEFPKEGPSILRIQQVVRGDSAAYFCASSPVFGTPDEKLFFGSGTQLSVL.

The rearrangement uses TRBV5-1 and TRBJ1-2; D perhaps matches TRBD1 (6 bases). This CDR3 contains 14 residues. V was cut by 0 bases and J by 9 bases, with 15 bases left in between. Per germline, CDR1 SGHRS and CDR2 YFSETQ. This chain's CDR3 is CASSLERGGERYTF. CDR3 nucleotides: TGCGCCAGCAGCTTGGAGCGCGGGGGCGAACGCTACACCTTC. Supplemented by reference TRBV5-1 and TRBJ1-2, the full variable domain reads KAGVTQTPRYLIKTRGQQVTLSCSPISGHRSVSWYQQTPGQGLQFLFEYFSETQRNKGNFPGRFSGRQFSNSRSEMNVSTLELGDSALYLCASSLERGGERYTFGSGTRLTVV.

This clone was recorded once. The chain combines TRBV19 with TRBJ1-1; possible D gene TRBD1, 6 bases. The CDR3 sequence is 15 residues long. V dropped 3 bases and J dropped 6 bases, with 17 bases sitting between them. Germline CDR1 LNHDA, CDR2 SQIVND (reference sequence). The DNA of the CDR3 is TGTGCCAGTAGTATTGTTGGGGGCCGGGTGGCTGAAGCTTTCTTT. It specifies CASSIVGGRVAEAFF.

V gene TRBV7-9 combines with J gene TRBJ2-5, with D possibly matching TRBD2 (5 bases). Germline V gene sequence: CDR1 SEHNR, CDR2 FQNEAQ (reference sequence). The CDR3 extends over 13 amino acids. The V and J ends lost 5 bases and 6 bases respectively, with 13 bases between them. The CDR3 protein is CASSPAVGKTQYF. The CDR3 bases are TGTGCCAGCAGCCCAGCGGTCGGGAAGACCCAGTACTTC.

The rearrangement joins TRBV7-9 to TRBJ2-7; D may be TRBD1 (6 bases). There are 15 residues in the CDR3. Between the trimmed V and J ends, which lost 1 base and 0 bases, there was a span of 10 bases. Germline-derived CDR1 and CDR2 are SEHNR and FQNEAQ (reference sequence). The CDR3 DNA reads TGTGCCAGCAGCTTAGGGGACACCCTCTCCTACGAGCAGTACTTC. Translation: CASSLGDTLSYEQYF.

This clone was observed a few times. The V gene is TRBV7-6, the J gene TRBJ2-2; D might be TRBD1 (6 bases). The CDR3 has 14 residues. V lost 5 bases, J lost 7 bases, and 14 bases lay in between. CDR1 is SGHVS, CDR2 FNYEAQ, per germline. CDR3 sequence: CASSPRTAIGELFF. CDR3 bases: TGTGCCAGCAGCCCGCGGACAGCGATCGGGGAGCTGTTTTTT. Drawing the rest from reference TRBV7-6 and TRBJ2-2, the complete variable domain is GAGVSQSPRYKVTKRGQDVALRCDPISGHVSLYWYRQALGQGPEFLTYFNYEAQQDKSGLPNDRFSAERPEGSISTLTIQRTEQRDSAMYRCASSPRTAIGELFFGEGSRLTVL.

J is TRBJ2-2 and V is TRBV28; D gene uncertain. The CDR3 runs to 14 residues. Germline V lookup: CDR1 MDHEN, CDR2 SYDVKM. Trimming removed 7 bases from V and 4 bases from J, with 13 bases in between. As DNA, the CDR3 is TGTGCCAGCAACGAGATAGGCGGCACCGGGGAGCTGTTTTTT. The encoded protein is CASNEIGGTGELFF.

The rearrangement links TRBV5-4 to TRBJ2-2; the match to TRBD1 covers 8 bases. The CDR3 loop spans 14 amino acids. The germline gives CDR1 SGHNT, CDR2 YYREEE (reference sequence). V gave up 7 bases and J gave up 4 bases; unmatched junction bases: 6. The CDR3 sequence is CASGDRGGTGELFF. The CDR3 nucleotides read TGTGCCAGCGGTGACAGGGGAGGCACCGGGGAGCTGTTTTTT.